The sequence of this T cell receptor (beta chain) was determined in a study of blood T cells in healthy people across ages. Next came a second PCR, run for roughly 7 to 12 cycles, which used a sample-barcoded 5' primer along with a J-beta primer mix. From the 5' RACE reads, TCRdb called clonotypes with MiXCR, one entry per CDR3 protein. The sample includes about 1.4 million distinct CDR3 sequences, roughly 59% of them seen just once. Findings and caveats of the study: A roughly linear age-dependent decrease characterized TCR beta diversity per million T cells.

This clonotype came up a few times. The antigen is not known. Germline V lookup: CDR1 MNHEY, CDR2 SVGEGT. This CDR3 comprises 15 residues. Sequences were obtained from blood. The clonotype was recovered from a man in his late teens or twenties in good health. This chain uses TRBV6-2 or TRBV6-3 with TRBJ2-5; the match to TRBD1 covers 9 bases. The J call may be incorrect, as the DNA end agrees better with TRBJ2-7. The CDR3, as DNA: TGTGCCAGCAGCCTCCGGGACAGGGTGTTCGACGAGCAGTACTTC. Translated: CASSLRDRVFDEQYF.